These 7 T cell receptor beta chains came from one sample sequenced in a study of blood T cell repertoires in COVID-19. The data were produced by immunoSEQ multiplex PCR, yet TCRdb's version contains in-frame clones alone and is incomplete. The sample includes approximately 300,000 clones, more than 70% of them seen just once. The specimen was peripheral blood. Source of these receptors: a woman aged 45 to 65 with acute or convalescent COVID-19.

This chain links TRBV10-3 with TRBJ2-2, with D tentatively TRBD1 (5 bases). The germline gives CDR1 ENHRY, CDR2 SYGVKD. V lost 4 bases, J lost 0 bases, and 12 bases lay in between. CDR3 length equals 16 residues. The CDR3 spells CAISVSAGTNTGELFF. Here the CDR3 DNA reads TGTGCCATCAGTGTATCGGCAGGGACGAACACCGGGGAGCTGTTTTTT.

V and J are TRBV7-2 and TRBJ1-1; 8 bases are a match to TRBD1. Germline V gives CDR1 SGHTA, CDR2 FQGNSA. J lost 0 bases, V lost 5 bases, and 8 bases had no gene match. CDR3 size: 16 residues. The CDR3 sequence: CASSHGTGIMNTEAFF. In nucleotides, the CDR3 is TGTGCCAGCAGCCACGGGACAGGCATAATGAACACTGAAGCTTTCTTT. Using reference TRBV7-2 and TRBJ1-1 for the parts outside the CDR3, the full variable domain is GAGVSQSPSNKVTEKGKDVELRCDPISGHTALYWYRQSLGQGLEFLIYFQGNSAPDKSGLPSDRFSAERTGGSVSTLTIQRTQQEDSAVYLCASSHGTGIMNTEAFFGQGTRLTVV.

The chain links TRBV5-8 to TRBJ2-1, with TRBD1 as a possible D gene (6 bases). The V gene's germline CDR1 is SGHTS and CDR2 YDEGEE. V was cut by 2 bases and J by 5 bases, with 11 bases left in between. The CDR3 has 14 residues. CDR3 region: CASSFGTPHNEQFF. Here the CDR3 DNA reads TGTGCCAGCAGCTTCGGGACACCTCACAATGAGCAGTTCTTC. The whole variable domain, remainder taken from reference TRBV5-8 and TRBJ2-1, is EAGVTQSPTHLIKTRGQQATLRCSPISGHTSVYWYQQALGLGLQFLLWYDEGEERNRGNFPPRFSGRQFPNYSSELNVNALELEDSALYLCASSFGTPHNEQFFGPGTRLTVL.

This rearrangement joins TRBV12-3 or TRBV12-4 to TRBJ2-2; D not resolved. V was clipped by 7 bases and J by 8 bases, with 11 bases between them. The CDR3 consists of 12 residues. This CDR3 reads CASIRTEGELFF. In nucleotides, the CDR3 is TGTGCCAGCATTCGTACCGAGGGGGAGCTGTTTTTT.

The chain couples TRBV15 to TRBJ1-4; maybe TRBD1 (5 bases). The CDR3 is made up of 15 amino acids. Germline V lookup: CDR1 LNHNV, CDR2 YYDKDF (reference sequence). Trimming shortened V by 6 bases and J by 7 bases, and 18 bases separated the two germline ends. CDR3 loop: CATREPRGLGEKLFF. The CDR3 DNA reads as TGTGCCACCAGGGAGCCTAGGGGACTAGGTGAAAAACTGTTTTTT.

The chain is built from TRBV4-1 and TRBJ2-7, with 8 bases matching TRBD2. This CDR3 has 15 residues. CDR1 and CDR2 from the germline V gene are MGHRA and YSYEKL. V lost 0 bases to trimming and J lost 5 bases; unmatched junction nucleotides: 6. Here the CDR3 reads CASSQDGAGGNEQYF. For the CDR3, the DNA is TGCGCCAGCAGCCAAGATGGGGCGGGAGGAAACGAGCAGTACTTC.

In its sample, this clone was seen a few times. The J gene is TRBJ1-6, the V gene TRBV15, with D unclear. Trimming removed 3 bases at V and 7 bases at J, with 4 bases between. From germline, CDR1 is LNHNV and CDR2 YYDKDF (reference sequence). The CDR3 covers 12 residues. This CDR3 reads CATSSRNSPLHF. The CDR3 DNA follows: TGTGCCACCAGCAGCCGGAATTCACCCCTCCACTTT.